Each of the 27 T cell receptor beta chains below was sequenced from the same sample in a study of blood T cells in healthy people across ages (dated by TCRdb to between 2014 and 2017). Library creation used 5' RACE. TCRdb names Illumina HiSeq 2500 as the instrument used. A second PCR of roughly 6 to 11 cycles was run with a J-beta primer mix and a sample-barcoded 5' primer. TCRdb ran its own pipeline on the public reads, namely fastp trimming at Q25 and MiXCR clone calling, and kept in-frame beta chains. Records with the same CDR3 protein are collapsed into one entry carrying the most frequent genes and DNA. This sample holds 1.5 million to 2 million distinct CDR3 sequences; 28% were observed only once. About 8% of the sample is held by the ten biggest clonotypes. The material sequenced was blood. Every receptor here comes from a woman younger than 45 in good health.

In its sample, this clonotype was seen many times. This chain connects TRBV29-1 to TRBJ2-1; 8 bases are shared with TRBD1. The CDR3 is 12 residues long. The trim removed 7 bases at V and 5 bases at J, leaving 4 bases unmatched. Germline V lookup: CDR1 SQVTM, CDR2 ANQGSEA. CDR3: CSGTTGDNEQFF. The CDR3 coding sequence is TGCAGCGGTACGACAGGGGACAATGAGCAGTTCTTC.

V is TRBV2 and J is TRBJ2-7; D is possibly TRBD1 (6 bases). V lost 9 bases and J 3 bases, leaving 15 bases between the germline ends. The CDR3 sequence is 13 residues long. Germline lookup yields CDR1 SNHLY and CDR2 FYNNEI. CDR3 amino acids: CARLQGINYEQYF. DNA of the CDR3: TGTGCCAGATTACAGGGTATTAACTACGAGCAGTACTTC.

The chain recombines TRBV7-9 with TRBJ2-1, with D hard to call. V lost 1 base to trimming and J lost 5 bases, with 12 bases between them. The germline gives CDR1 SEHNR, CDR2 FQNEAQ (reference sequence). This CDR3 is 15 amino acids long. This chain's CDR3 is CASSLVRLSDNEQFF. CDR3 DNA sequence: TGTGCCAGCAGCTTAGTAAGGCTCTCGGACAATGAGCAGTTCTTC.

The rearrangement uses TRBV12-3 or TRBV12-4 and TRBJ2-1; a weak D match, TRBD2 (5 bases). There are 13 residues in the CDR3. Trimming took off 4 bases at V and 8 bases at J, with 12 bases between the two ends. CDR3 nucleotides: TGTGCCAGCAGTTCCGGGATCCGCCATGAGCAGTTCTTC. It specifies CASSSGIRHEQFF.

CDR3 residues: CSASPDTSGRLTDTQYF. Here the CDR3 DNA reads TGCAGTGCTAGTCCGGACACTAGCGGGAGACTCACAGATACGCAGTATTTT. The rearrangement uses TRBV20-1 and TRBJ2-3; 11 bases fit TRBD2. The CDR3 extends over 17 amino acids. CDR1 DFQATT and CDR2 SNEGSKA come from the germline V gene (reference sequence). The V and J ends lost 3 bases and 2 bases, in that order; junction bases with no gene match: 10.

This clonotype was seen only a few times. The chain has TRBV20-1 and TRBJ2-4, with 7 positions matching TRBD1. CDR1 is DFQATT, CDR2 SNEGSKA, per germline (reference sequence). The CDR3 is 19 residues long. Trimming removed 0 bases from V and 2 bases from J; junction bases left unmatched: 16. CDR3: CSAREGAAWAGGTKNIQYF. The CDR3 DNA reads as TGCAGTGCTAGAGAGGGGGCCGCGTGGGCAGGGGGTACCAAAAACATTCAGTACTTC.

A few counts support this clonotype. The chain has TRBV18 and TRBJ2-7, with 7 nucleotides matching TRBD1. The CDR3 runs 13 residues. The V gene's germline CDR1 is KGHSH and CDR2 LQKENI. Trimming removed 6 bases from V and 5 bases from J; junction bases left unmatched: 7. The CDR3 sequence is CASSSTGVDEQYF. The CDR3 DNA reads TGTGCCAGCTCTTCTACAGGGGTGGACGAGCAGTACTTC.

This clonotype was counted only a few times. The chain links TRBV7-2 to TRBJ1-1; D perhaps matches TRBD1 (5 bases). V was clipped by 4 bases and J by 4 bases, with 13 bases between them. Germline assignment: CDR1 SGHTA and CDR2 FQGNSA. The CDR3 is 14 amino acids. CDR3 residues: CASSSGTLSTEAFF. For the CDR3, the DNA is TGTGCCAGCAGCTCCGGGACTCTTAGCACTGAAGCTTTCTTT. The full variable domain, its missing parts supplied by reference TRBV7-2 and TRBJ1-1, is GAGVSQSPSNKVTEKGKDVELRCDPISGHTALYWYRQSLGQGLEFLIYFQGNSAPDKSGLPSDRFSAERTGGSVSTLTIQRTQQEDSAVYLCASSSGTLSTEAFFGQGTRLTVV.

In its sample, this clonotype was seen many times. V and J are TRBV9 and TRBJ1-2; tentative D call: TRBD1 (6 bases). V gave up 3 bases and J gave up 6 bases, with 15 bases separating them. This CDR3 contains 14 residues. Germline loops: CDR1 SGDLS, CDR2 YYNGEE. CDR3 in DNA: TGTGCCAGCAGCGGAACAGGGTTGGCAGATGGCTACACCTTC. Its translation: CASSGTGLADGYTF.

V is TRBV3-1 and J is TRBJ1-2; TRBD1 agrees at 7 bases. The V gene end was trimmed by 4 bases and the J gene end by 5 bases; junction bases not matched to a gene: 10. This CDR3 spans 15 amino acids. CDR1 is LGHDT and CDR2 is YNNKEL in the germline V gene (reference sequence). This chain's CDR3 is CASSRLPGGPYGYTF. The CDR3 DNA reads TGTGCCAGCAGCCGACTCCCAGGGGGGCCTTATGGCTACACCTTC. Full variable domain (remainder filled in from reference TRBV3-1 and TRBJ1-2): DTAVSQTPKYLVTQMGNDKSIKCEQNLGHDTMYWYKQDSKKFLKIMFSYNNKELIINETVPNRFSPKSPDKAHLNLHINSLELGDSAVYFCASSRLPGGPYGYTFGSGTRLTVV.

For this clonotype: One junction end does not reproduce the germline sequence, and a read error may be involved. The J gene is TRBJ2-3, the V gene TRBV6-5; D perhaps matches TRBD1 (7 bases). This CDR3 has 13 residues. In germline, CDR1 is MNHEY, CDR2 SVGAGI. The CDR3 protein is CASRYGGTDMQYF. The DNA for the CDR3 is TGTGCCAGCAGATACGGAGGGACAGATATGCAGTATTTT.

The chain carries TRBV6-6 and TRBJ2-1, with a tentative D call TRBD2 (5 bases). The CDR3 spans 14 residues. Germline-derived CDR1 and CDR2 are MNHNY and SVGAGI (reference sequence). V was clipped by 2 bases and J by 5 bases, with 10 bases between them. The CDR3 DNA follows: TGTGCCAGCAGTTACGGCGGGCGCGACAATGAGCAGTTCTTC. This translates into CASSYGGRDNEQFF.

This clonotype was seen a few times. The genes are TRBV3-1 and TRBJ2-7, with D uncertain. Germline V gene data show CDR1 as LGHDT and CDR2 as YNNKEL (reference sequence). The germline V and J ends were trimmed by 4 bases and 2 bases, with 12 bases remaining between them. CDR3 length equals 14 residues. The CDR3 nucleotides read TGTGCCAGCAGCCCCCCCGGCTCCGCCTACGAGCAGTACTTC. This encodes CASSPPGSAYEQYF.

V usage is TRBV4-1 and J usage is TRBJ1-4; D ambiguous. The V end lost 0 bases, the J end lost 11 bases, and 19 bases lay between the germline ends. Germline V gives CDR1 MGHRA, CDR2 YSYEKL. The CDR3 spans 16 residues. This chain's CDR3 is CASSQERTASGEKLFF. The CDR3 nucleotides read TGCGCCAGCAGCCAAGAGAGGACGGCCAGTGGTGAGAAACTGTTTTTT.

This clonotype occurred a few times. This chain links TRBV29-1 with TRBJ2-2; D is ambiguous. Trimming left V 3 bases short and J 3 bases short, with 2 bases between. Germline V gene data show CDR1 as SQVTM and CDR2 as ANQGSEA. The CDR3 loop spans 11 amino acids. CDR3 sequence (DNA): TGCAGCGTTGACGACACCGGGGAGCTGTTTTTT. The encoded protein is CSVDDTGELFF.

The chain is built from TRBV6-5 and TRBJ2-5; 8 positions match TRBD2. Per the germline V gene, CDR1 is MNHEY and CDR2 is SVGAGI. This CDR3 region has 18 residues. V lost 2 bases to trimming and J lost 2 bases; unmatched junction nucleotides: 13. CDR3 region: CASSYVGGHSGEQETQYF. The CDR3 DNA is TGTGCCAGCAGTTACGTCGGGGGACATAGCGGGGAACAAGAGACCCAGTACTTC.

This clonotype was seen only a few times. The J gene is TRBJ2-1, the V gene TRBV5-1; 8 nucleotides agree with TRBD2. Germline loops: CDR1 SGHRS, CDR2 YFSETQ. This CDR3 comprises 13 residues. Trimming removed 5 bases from V and 7 bases from J; junction bases left unmatched: 5. The CDR3 here is CASRAGELNEQFF. CDR3 nucleotide sequence: TGCGCCAGCAGAGCGGGGGAGCTGAATGAGCAGTTCTTC. The full variable domain, its missing parts supplied by reference TRBV5-1 and TRBJ2-1, is KAGVTQTPRYLIKTRGQQVTLSCSPISGHRSVSWYQQTPGQGLQFLFEYFSETQRNKGNFPGRFSGRQFSNSRSEMNVSTLELGDSALYLCASRAGELNEQFFGPGTRLTVL.

Only a few counts were recorded for this clonotype. V is TRBV28 and J is TRBJ2-5, with 8 bases aligning to TRBD2. The germline CDR1 and CDR2 sequences are MDHEN and SYDVKM. Trimming removed 3 bases from V and 5 bases from J; junction bases left unmatched: 8. The length of the CDR3 is 15 residues. Here the CDR3 reads CASSFLGLAPETQYF. The CDR3 nucleotides read TGTGCCAGCAGTTTTCTAGGACTAGCACCGGAGACCCAGTACTTC.

On this clonotype itself: A much more abundant neighbour one base away suggests this may be a read error. This chain joins TRBV6-6 and TRBJ2-7, with TRBD2 identical over 12 bases. CDR3 size: 14 residues. Germline V gene data show CDR1 as MNHNY and CDR2 as SVGAGI (reference sequence). Germline trimming cut 6 bases from V and 7 bases from J; bases unmatched to any gene: 7. The DNA for the CDR3 is TGTGCCAGCAGCCCGACTAGCGGGAGTACTGAGCAGTACTTC. Its translation is CASSPTSGSTEQYF.

This chain links TRBV10-3 with TRBJ1-2, with D maybe TRBD1 (5 bases). The germline gives CDR1 ENHRY, CDR2 SYGVKD. V lost 6 bases to trimming and J lost 4 bases, with 18 bases between them. This CDR3 has 15 amino acids. CDR3 DNA sequence: TGTGCCATCAGAGGGGACGGTAATAGCGGCTATGGCTACACCTTC. Translated: CAIRGDGNSGYGYTF.

Many counts were recorded for this clonotype. The V call is TRBV12-3 or TRBV12-4, the J call TRBJ1-2; the D is unclear. Trimming left V 2 bases short and J 2 bases short, with 6 bases between. The CDR3 covers 13 residues. The CDR3 spells CASSLSANYGYTF. CDR3 coding DNA: TGTGCCAGCAGTTTATCGGCAAACTATGGCTACACCTTC.

This clonotype has more than one count but fewer than ten. The gene calls are TRBV4-3 and TRBJ2-1; 7 nucleotides line up with TRBD1. The CDR3 contains 18 residues. J was trimmed by 7 bases and V by 0 bases; bases with no gene match: 15. The germline V gene has CDR1 LGHNA and CDR2 YSLEER. DNA of the CDR3: TGCGCCAGCAGCCAAGATCCCCCAACAGGGGAATCGTGGAATGAGCAGTTCTTC. Residues: CASSQDPPTGESWNEQFF.

This clonotype was seen a single time. The rearrangement uses TRBV28 and TRBJ1-4; no firm D call. CDR3 size: 15 residues. Per germline, CDR1 MDHEN and CDR2 SYDVKM. The V gene lost 5 bases and the J gene lost 8 bases, with 18 bases spanning the gap. The CDR3 DNA reads TGTGCCAGCAGTCCCCCCGGGATCCTCAACGAAAAACTGTTTTTT. It specifies CASSPPGILNEKLFF.

This clonotype was recorded at least ten times. This sequence joins TRBV20-1 and TRBJ2-5, with unresolved D. Trimming pared 6 bases from V and 2 bases from J, leaving 7 bases between. CDR3 length equals 11 residues. Germline CDR1 reads DFQATT; CDR2 reads SNEGSKA (reference sequence). The CDR3 DNA reads as TGCAGTGCGACACAGCAAGAGACCCAGTACTTC. This sequence encodes CSATQQETQYF.

V and J are TRBV7-9 and TRBJ1-1; tentatively, D is TRBD1 (6 bases). The V gene's germline CDR1 is SEHNR and CDR2 FQNEAQ (reference sequence). V was clipped by 5 bases and J by 0 bases, with 19 bases between them. The length of the CDR3 is 17 residues. This CDR3 is CASSHGRVGALNTEAFF. CDR3 nucleotides: TGTGCCAGCAGCCATGGCCGAGTGGGGGCCCTGAACACTGAAGCTTTCTTT.

The CDR3 here is CSARGQDRSQPQHF. DNA for the CDR3: TGCAGTGCTAGAGGTCAGGACAGAAGTCAGCCCCAGCATTTT. This chain joins TRBV20-1 and TRBJ1-5; a possible D gene is TRBD1 (6 bases). Germline lookup yields CDR1 DFQATT and CDR2 SNEGSKA (reference sequence). The V end was cut by 1 base, the J end by 6 bases, with 13 bases between. The CDR3 is 14 residues long.

This clonotype was counted between two and nine times. V is TRBV20-1 and J is TRBJ1-4, with D hard to call. CDR1 DFQATT and CDR2 SNEGSKA come from the germline V gene (reference sequence). CDR3 length: 15 residues. V was clipped by 5 bases and J by 2 bases, with 15 bases between them. As DNA, the CDR3 is TGCAGTGCTCCATATGACGGGAGCACTAATGAAAAACTGTTTTTT. Its translation is CSAPYDGSTNEKLFF.